The 15 T cell receptor beta chains below all came from one sample that was sequenced in a study of technical replicates of blood from a handful of donors. Sequencing used immunoSEQ multiplex PCR; TCRdb keeps in-frame clones, though not all of them. The data contain over 60,000 clones, 93% of them singletons. Sequenced material: T cells isolated from PBMCs. The receptors originated from a human donor in good health.

The chain is built from TRBV28 and TRBJ1-5; D might be TRBD1 (5 bases). The CDR3 runs to 15 residues. V lost 3 bases and J 4 bases, leaving 13 bases between the germline ends. CDR1 is MDHEN and CDR2 is SYDVKM in the germline V gene. CDR3: CASSLGGGVNQPQHF. The DNA for the CDR3 is TGTGCCAGCAGTTTGGGGGGGGGAGTTAATCAGCCCCAGCATTTT.

This sequence joins TRBV7-9 and TRBJ1-5; D perhaps matches TRBD1 (6 bases). Trimming removed 1 base from V and 4 bases from J, with 14 bases in between. Germline V gene sequence: CDR1 SEHNR, CDR2 FQNEAQ (reference sequence). The CDR3 loop spans 16 amino acids. CDR3 protein: CASSLGSGQLNQPQHF. CDR3 nucleotides: TGTGCCAGCAGCTTAGGGTCAGGACAGCTTAATCAGCCCCAGCATTTT.

The CDR3 DNA reads TGTGCCAGCAGTGAGACAGGCACCGGGGAGCTGTTTTTT. Its protein is CASSETGTGELFF. The rearrangement joins TRBV2 to TRBJ2-2; tentatively, D is TRBD1 (6 bases). Germline CDR1 reads SNHLY; CDR2 reads FYNNEI. CDR3 length: 13 residues. Trimming left V 3 bases short and J 4 bases short, with 6 bases between. The full variable domain, completed using reference TRBV2 and TRBJ2-2, is EPEVTQTPSHQVTQMGQEVILRCVPISNHLYFYWYRQILGQKVEFLVSFYNNEISEKSEIFDDQFSVERPDGSNFTLKIRSTKLEDSAMYFCASSETGTGELFFGEGSRLTVL.

The count of this clone is one. CDR3 protein: CASSPNQDSYLYGYTF. CDR3 DNA sequence: TGTGCCAGCAGCCCAAACCAGGACAGTTACCTCTATGGCTACACCTTC. The J gene is TRBJ1-2, the V gene TRBV4-2, with TRBD1 as a possible D gene (6 bases). Germline CDR1 and CDR2: LGHNA and YNFKEQ. The ends were cut back, 4 bases at V and 4 bases at J, with 19 bases in the middle. The CDR3 runs 16 residues.

This clone was seen a few times. This chain uses TRBV7-9 with TRBJ2-7, with a tentative D call TRBD2 (5 bases). The CDR3 runs 13 residues. From germline, CDR1 is SEHNR and CDR2 FQNEAQ (reference sequence). V was shortened by 5 bases and J by 4 bases, with 12 bases between the two germline ends. This chain's CDR3 is CASSGESGYEQYF. CDR3 bases: TGTGCCAGCAGCGGAGAATCGGGGTACGAGCAGTACTTC.

The chain joins TRBV5-1 to TRBJ1-1, with 7 bases identical to TRBD1. Germline V gene data show CDR1 as SGHRS and CDR2 as YFSETQ. There are 17 residues in the CDR3. The V gene end was trimmed by 0 bases and the J gene end by 3 bases; junction bases not matched to a gene: 11. The CDR3 nucleotides are TGCGCCAGCAGCTTGGAAACAGGGGTTTTGTGGGACACTGAAGCTTTCTTT. Translation gives CASSLETGVLWDTEAFF.

This clone is a singleton in its sample. The V call is TRBV6-1, the J call TRBJ1-1; weak D call: TRBD1 (6 bases). CDR1 and CDR2 from the germline V gene are MNHNS and SASEGT. Deletions cut 5 bases from V and 5 bases from J, with 18 bases between. The CDR3 spans 15 residues. The CDR3 sequence is CASSTQSTGKTEAFF. CDR3 nucleotides: TGTGCCAGCAGTACCCAATCTACAGGGAAGACTGAAGCTTTCTTT.

The CDR3 region is CASSTGTSGSPSYNEQFF. CDR3 coding DNA: TGTGCCAGCAGCACCGGGACTAGCGGGTCCCCTTCCTACAATGAGCAGTTCTTC. This sequence joins TRBV2 and TRBJ2-1; 12 bases agree with TRBD2. The CDR3 is 18 amino acids. J was trimmed by 1 base and V by 6 bases; bases with no gene match: 10. CDR1 SNHLY and CDR2 FYNNEI come from the germline V gene.

The CDR3 DNA reads as TGTGCCAGCAGCTTTATAGAGGTGGGGGCCGATGGCTACACCTTC. The encoded protein is CASSFIEVGADGYTF. This chain joins TRBV5-4 and TRBJ1-2; D may be TRBD1 (6 bases). V lost 2 bases to trimming and J lost 6 bases, with 17 bases between them. The CDR3 contains 15 residues. Germline CDR1 and CDR2: SGHNT and YYREEE (reference sequence).

V gene TRBV29-1 combines with J gene TRBJ2-1; D may be TRBD1 (6 bases). V was trimmed by 4 bases and J by 6 bases, leaving 13 bases between them. CDR1 and CDR2 (germline): SQVTM, ANQGSEA. The CDR3 length is 13 residues. The CDR3 reads CSVGGVGGNEQFF. For the CDR3, the DNA is TGCAGCGTTGGGGGAGTAGGGGGCAATGAGCAGTTCTTC.

This chain links TRBV5-1 with TRBJ2-1; tentative D call: TRBD1 (6 bases). Germline loops: CDR1 SGHRS, CDR2 YFSETQ. The V end lost 4 bases, the J end lost 5 bases, and 16 bases lay between the germline ends. The CDR3 has 15 amino acids. The DNA of the CDR3 is TGCGCCAGCAGCAACGACAGGTTCGCGGACAATGAGCAGTTCTTC. Encoded protein: CASSNDRFADNEQFF. Variable domain in full (rest from reference TRBV5-1 and TRBJ2-1): KAGVTQTPRYLIKTRGQQVTLSCSPISGHRSVSWYQQTPGQGLQFLFEYFSETQRNKGNFPGRFSGRQFSNSRSEMNVSTLELGDSALYLCASSNDRFADNEQFFGPGTRLTVL.

This clone was seen only once. The chain employs TRBV13 and TRBJ2-5; D call uncertain. Germline assignment: CDR1 PRHDT and CDR2 FYEKMQ (reference sequence). This CDR3 comprises 16 residues. Trimming pared 0 bases from V and 0 bases from J, leaving 11 bases between. CDR3 loop: CASSLGWSPNQETQYF. Here the CDR3 DNA reads TGTGCCAGCAGCTTAGGGTGGAGCCCTAACCAAGAGACCCAGTACTTC.

The rearrangement links TRBV27 to TRBJ2-7; TRBD1 might be the D (5 bases). V was clipped by 0 bases and J by 3 bases, with 9 bases between them. This CDR3 spans 14 amino acids. From germline, CDR1 is MNHEY and CDR2 SMNVEV (reference sequence). The CDR3 is CASSLSTDHYEQYF. CDR3 coding DNA: TGTGCCAGCAGTTTATCGACAGACCACTACGAGCAGTACTTC.

The chain employs TRBV4-1 and TRBJ2-7, with TRBD1 matching over 8 bases. The CDR3 length is 15 residues. In germline, CDR1 is MGHRA, CDR2 YSYEKL. The V gene end was trimmed by 2 bases and the J gene end by 4 bases; junction bases not matched to a gene: 7. CDR3 amino acids: CASSQPDRGQYEQYF. The CDR3 bases are TGCGCCAGCAGCCAACCCGACAGGGGACAATACGAGCAGTACTTC.

This clone has only one observation. The CDR3 DNA follows: TGTGCCAGCAGCACCGATAGATCCACTGAAGCTTTCTTT. Amino acid sequence: CASSTDRSTEAFF. This chain uses TRBV9 with TRBJ1-1; D not certain. Trimming left V 4 bases short and J 4 bases short, with 11 bases between. The germline CDR1 and CDR2 sequences are SGDLS and YYNGEE. The CDR3 runs to 13 residues.